A selection of T cell receptor beta chains follows, all from one sample in a study of T cells in Graves' hyperthyroidism and ophthalmopathy. Using its own MiXCR run on the multiplex PCR reads, TCRdb lists one record per CDR3 protein. The sample yields approximately 400,000 distinct CDR3 sequences, approximately 17% seen once. The material sequenced was blood. The receptors stem from a man between 18 and 29 years old with Graves' ophthalmopathy. Both conserved end residues are part of each CDR3. Fields, in order: D gene, J gene, clone size, V gene, CDR3 protein, CDR3 DNA. The D gene is left open where the match is weak. Not every row has a clone size; where given, it reads once, few, many or a size class.

D gene: TRBD2; J gene: TRBJ2-3; clone size: many; V gene: TRBV6-2/TRBV6-3; CDR3 protein: CASSYPSTSGGATDTQYF; CDR3 DNA: TGTGCCAGCAGTTACCCCTCGACTAGCGGGGGGGCCACAGATACGCAGTATTTT
D gene: -; J gene: TRBJ2-7; clone size: -; V gene: TRBV5-1; CDR3 protein: CASRVGPSSYEQYF; CDR3 DNA: TGCGCCAGCAGAGTGGGGCCGAGCTCCTACGAGCAGTACTTC
D gene: TRBD1; J gene: TRBJ2-1; clone size: -; V gene: TRBV19; CDR3 protein: CASSPPGTGGRGEQFF; CDR3 DNA: TGTGCCAGTAGTCCCCCAGGGACAGGGGGTAGAGGTGAGCAGTTCTTC
D gene: TRBD2; J gene: TRBJ2-7; clone size: once; V gene: TRBV19; CDR3 protein: CASWDSGGTSYEQYF; CDR3 DNA: TGTGCCAGTTGGGATAGCGGGGGGACTTCCTACGAGCAGTACTTC
D gene: -; J gene: TRBJ2-5; clone size: many; V gene: TRBV12-3/TRBV12-4; CDR3 protein: CASSPILTDGALWEAQYF; CDR3 DNA: TGTGCCAGCAGTCCCATCCTGACCGACGGAGCCCTATGGGAGGCCCAGTACTTC
D gene: TRBD1; J gene: TRBJ1-1; clone size: -; V gene: TRBV4-1; CDR3 protein: CASSHQGALMNTEAFF; CDR3 DNA: TGCGCCAGCAGCCATCAGGGGGCGTTAATGAACACTGAAGCTTTCTTT
D gene: -; J gene: TRBJ2-1; clone size: -; V gene: TRBV12-3/TRBV12-4; CDR3 protein: CASSLSLWGHSEQFF; CDR3 DNA: TGTGCCAGCAGCCTTTCTCTTTGGGGCCATTCTGAGCAGTTCTTC
D gene: TRBD2; J gene: TRBJ2-1; clone size: few; V gene: TRBV12-3/TRBV12-4; CDR3 protein: CASSLDLSGGVNEQFF; CDR3 DNA: TGTGCCAGCAGTTTAGATCTTAGCGGGGGCGTCAATGAGCAGTTCTTC
D gene: TRBD1; J gene: TRBJ2-7; clone size: few; V gene: TRBV10-2; CDR3 protein: CASSEPDRGLGPPEQYF; CDR3 DNA: TGCGCCAGCAGTGAGCCTGACAGGGGGCTGGGCCCCCCGGAGCAGTACTTC
D gene: -; J gene: TRBJ2-1; clone size: few; V gene: TRBV5-4; CDR3 protein: CASSPDPTRLIDEQFF; CDR3 DNA: TGTGCCAGCAGCCCCGACCCCACAAGGTTAATCGATGAGCAGTTCTTC
D gene: -; J gene: TRBJ1-2; clone size: few; V gene: TRBV10-3; CDR3 protein: CAISADHRVKDGYTF; CDR3 DNA: TGTGCCATCAGTGCCGACCACAGGGTAAAAGATGGCTACACCTTC
D gene: -; J gene: TRBJ1-6; clone size: few; V gene: TRBV7-6; CDR3 protein: CASSRVGPRDNSPLHF; CDR3 DNA: TGTGCCAGCAGTAGGGTTGGACCTCGAGATAATTCACCCCTCCACTTT
D gene: TRBD1; J gene: TRBJ2-2; clone size: few; V gene: TRBV6-1; CDR3 protein: CASSSTGESTGELFF; CDR3 DNA: TGTGCCAGCAGTTCGACAGGGGAGAGCACCGGGGAGCTGTTTTTT
D gene: -; J gene: TRBJ1-1; clone size: many; V gene: TRBV6-1; CDR3 protein: CASSEFEVDATEAFF; CDR3 DNA: TGTGCCAGCAGTGAATTTGAGGTAGACGCCACTGAAGCTTTCTTT
D gene: -; J gene: TRBJ1-2; clone size: -; V gene: TRBV7-8; CDR3 protein: CASSSNEGVDYGYTF; CDR3 DNA: TGTGCCAGCAGCTCAAACGAGGGGGTGGACTATGGCTACACCTTC